Listed below are T cell receptor beta chains from one sample, sequenced in a study of radiation and T cells in renal cell carcinoma. Clones were read by immunoSEQ multiplex PCR, and TCRdb kept only the in-frame ones, dropping some. The table records some 75,000 clones, roughly 80% of them present only once. Sequencing was performed on blood, taken from a patient whose treatment included radiotherapy and nephrectomy. These receptors were collected from a man in his 60s with renal cell carcinoma. Both conserved end residues are part of each CDR3. The order of the fields is J gene, clone size, D gene, V gene, CDR3 DNA, CDR3 protein. A D gene is named only where the DNA matches it firmly. The size of a clone is reported for some rows only, either as once, few or many, or as a class for expanded clones.

>TRBJ1-1|once|.|TRBV4-3
TGCGCCAGCAGCCAAGGGCTAGGGACAGAAGCTTTCTTT
CASSQGLGTEAFF
>TRBJ2-7|.|.|TRBV4-1
TGCGCCAGCAGCCAAGGGGACTTAGACTACGAGCAGTACTTC
CASSQGDLDYEQYF
>TRBJ2-2|.|.|TRBV27
TGTGCCAGCAGTTCGTATATCGGGGAGCTGTTTTTT
CASSSYIGELFF
>TRBJ2-5|.|.|TRBV30
TGTGCCTGGAGTGTTCTATCGGGGGAGACCCAGTACTTC
CAWSVLSGETQYF
>TRBJ1-5|.|.|TRBV6-5
TGTGCCAGCAGTTACTCGGACGGCAATCAGCCCCAGCATTTT
CASSYSDGNQPQHF
>TRBJ2-2|.|.|TRBV5-5
TGTGCCAGCAGCCCACGACAGGGAGGCACCGGGGAGCTGTTTTTT
CASSPRQGGTGELFF
>TRBJ2-7|.|.|TRBV4-2
TGTGCCAGCAGCCCCCGCCAAGACGGTACGAGCATAGCGGAGTACTTC
CASSPRQDGTSIAEYF
>TRBJ2-3|.|TRBD2|TRBV7-7
TGTGCCAGCAGCTTACGGCGGGAGGCCATGACGCAGTATTTT
CASSLRREAMTQYF
>TRBJ2-7|.|TRBD1|TRBV7-8
TGTGCCAGCAGCTTACGAGGGACAGGTTCTAAGCTGGGAAGCTCCTACGAGCAGTACTTC
CASSLRGTGSKLGSSYEQYF
>TRBJ2-7|.|.|TRBV6-6
TGTGCCAGCAGTTACTCTCTGGTGACCGAGCAGTACTTC
CASSYSLVTEQYF
>TRBJ1-4|.|.|TRBV27
TGTGCCAGCAGTCGGGGGGCAGCTAATGAAAAACTGTTTTTT
CASSRGAANEKLFF
>TRBJ2-5|.|TRBD1|TRBV19
TGTGCCAGTAGTCGAGGGGGCCCCACAACCACAGAGACCCAGTACTTC
CASSRGGPTTTETQYF
>TRBJ1-2|.|.|TRBV4-3
TGCGCCAGCAGCCAAGACAGAAGCTATGGCTACACCTTC
CASSQDRSYGYTF
>TRBJ2-5|.|.|TRBV28
TGTGCCAGCAGTCTATTCCATAGAGCCGATCTCACCGATCTCCAAGAGACCCAGTACTTC
CASSLFHRADLTDLQETQYF
>TRBJ2-1|.|.|TRBV5-1
TGCGCCAGCAGCTTGGTGGTGGGTTCTCGCTCCTACAATGAGCAGTTCTTC
CASSLVVGSRSYNEQFF
>TRBJ2-1|.|.|TRBV7-6
TGTGCCAGCAGCTTAGGTCTCACGCCCCATGAGCAGTTCTTC
CASSLGLTPHEQFF
>TRBJ2-5|.|TRBD2|TRBV11-2
TGTGCCAGCAGCCCTCTAGCGGGAGTCACGGAGACCCAGTACTTC
CASSPLAGVTETQYF
>TRBJ1-2|.|TRBD1|TRBV6-1
TGTGCCAGCAGTGAAGGGGGAGACAGGGCCCGTCGGGGCTACACCTTC
CASSEGGDRARRGYTF
>TRBJ2-7|.|TRBD2|TRBV5-4
TGTGCCAGCAGCGGATGGACTAGCGGGACCCCCGAGCAGTACTTC
CASSGWTSGTPEQYF
>TRBJ2-5|.|.|TRBV29-1
TGCAGCGTTCACCAAGTTTGGGAGGAGACCCAGTACTTC
CSVHQVWEETQYF
>TRBJ1-1|few|TRBD1|TRBV19
TGTGCCAGTACGTCCCAGGGGGCGATGACTGAAGCTTTCTTT
CASTSQGAMTEAFF
>TRBJ2-7|.|TRBD2|TRBV5-1
TGCGCCAGCAGCCAGGGACTAGCGGGCTACGAGCAGTACTTC
CASSQGLAGYEQYF
>TRBJ2-7|.|TRBD2|TRBV2
TGTGCCAGCAGCCGCGGACTAGCGGGCTCCTACGAGCAGTACTTC
CASSRGLAGSYEQYF
>TRBJ2-6|.|.|TRBV28
TGTGCCAGCAGGGGAAGGCCCGGGGCCAACGTCCTGACTTTC
CASRGRPGANVLTF
>TRBJ2-3|.|TRBD1|TRBV19
TGTGCCAGTAGTACCCCCAGGACAGGGACAGGCTTCGATACGCAGTATTTT
CASSTPRTGTGFDTQYF
>TRBJ2-5|.|TRBD1|TRBV30
TGTGCACAGGGGACAGGTGGCCAAGAGACCCAGTACTTC
CAQGTGGQETQYF
>TRBJ2-7|.|.|TRBV13
TGTGCCAGCAGCCACAGGACAGAATCATCCTACGAGCAGTACTTC
CASSHRTESSYEQYF
>TRBJ2-1|.|TRBD1|TRBV7-6
TGTGCCAGCAGCCCAACCATTCGACAGGGGATGGGGCAGTTCTTC
CASSPTIRQGMGQFF
>TRBJ2-1|.|.|TRBV19
TGTGCCACCCTGGTGAGGCGAGGGGCCTACAATGAGCAGTTCTTC
CATLVRRGAYNEQFF
>TRBJ2-4|.|TRBD1|TRBV6-5
TGTGCCAGCACCCAAACAGGGGCTGTAAGCATTCAGTACTTC
CASTQTGAVSIQYF
>TRBJ1-5|.|.|TRBV5-4
TGTGCCAGCAGCTTGGATGGGGGGACGGTGGGTCAGCCCCAGCATTTT
CASSLDGGTVGQPQHF
>TRBJ1-2|.|.|TRBV25-1
TGTGCCAGCAGTGAACTGAGTGGCTACACCTTC
CASSELSGYTF
>TRBJ2-1|.|.|TRBV5-6
TGTGCCAGCAGCTTGGTGTCTAGCGATGAGCAGTTCTTC
CASSLVSSDEQFF
>TRBJ2-4|.|.|TRBV28
TGTGCCAGCAGTTTAATATGGACAAACATTCAGTACTTC
CASSLIWTNIQYF
>TRBJ2-5|once|TRBD2|TRBV5-6
TGTGCCAGCAGCTTGGGGGATCGCGGGAGGGCTGGAGAGACCCAGTACTTC
CASSLGDRGRAGETQYF
>TRBJ2-5|.|TRBD2|TRBV10-2
TGCGCCAGCAGTGACATCTCGGCGGGAGCACGGGAGACCCAGTACTTC
CASSDISAGARETQYF
>TRBJ2-3|once|TRBD1|TRBV27
TGTGCCAGCACCCGACAGGGGCGGTCCACAGATACGCAGTATTTT
CASTRQGRSTDTQYF
>TRBJ2-5|.|TRBD1|TRBV7-2
TGTGCCAGCAGCCCCCTTTGGGGACAGCAAGAGACCCAGTACTTC
CASSPLWGQQETQYF
>TRBJ2-5|.|TRBD2|TRBV7-7
TGTGCCAGCAGCCCCCGGACTAGCGAGAGGGAGACCCAGTACTTC
CASSPRTSERETQYF
>TRBJ2-7|.|TRBD1|TRBV7-8
TGTGCCAGCAGCTATTTGACAGGGCGGGTGGAAAACGAGCAGTACTTC
CASSYLTGRVENEQYF
>TRBJ2-7|.|TRBD2|TRBV4-2
TGTGCCAGCAGCCAAGTTGGGTCTAGCGGGAGGAAGACCTACGAGCAGTACTTC
CASSQVGSSGRKTYEQYF
>TRBJ1-5|once|.|TRBV5-4
TGTGCCAGCAGCTTCCTCGGGGATAGCAATCAGCCCCAGCATTTT
CASSFLGDSNQPQHF
>TRBJ2-2|.|.|TRBV11-2
TGTGCCAGCAGCTTAGTTTATGCGGGAAGTATCACCGGGGAGCTGTTTTTT
CASSLVYAGSITGELFF
>TRBJ2-1|.|TRBD1|TRBV27
TGTGCCAGCAGTTTTCATACAGGGGGCCGGAACAATGAGCAGTTCTTC
CASSFHTGGRNNEQFF
>TRBJ2-7|.|.|TRBV27
TGTGCCAGCAGTTCAGGAGGAACCTACGAGCAGTACTTC
CASSSGGTYEQYF
>TRBJ2-1|.|.|TRBV5-1
TGCGCCAGCACACCATGGACCGACTCCTACAATGAGCAGTTCTTC
CASTPWTDSYNEQFF
>TRBJ2-7|.|.|TRBV27
TGTGCCAGCAGCCACAACTCCTACGAGCAGTACTTC
CASSHNSYEQYF
>TRBJ1-3|.|.|TRBV18
TGTGCCAGTGAGACAGTCTCTGGAAACACCATATATTTT
CASETVSGNTIYF
>TRBJ2-5|.|.|TRBV19
TGTGCCAGTACCTCACCCGGGGTCCAAGAGACCCAGTACTTC
CASTSPGVQETQYF
>TRBJ2-7|.|.|TRBV6-1
TGTGCCAGCAGTGAGGTGGGACACAGCTCCTACGAGCAGTACTTC
CASSEVGHSSYEQYF
>TRBJ2-1|few|TRBD2|TRBV5-1
TGCGCCAGCACGTCCCAGACTAGCGGGAGGTACAATGAGCAGTTCTTC
CASTSQTSGRYNEQFF
>TRBJ1-2|.|TRBD1|TRBV4-2
TGTGCCAGCAGCCACTACGGCCAGGGGGCGTCTAACTATGGCTACACCTTC
CASSHYGQGASNYGYTF
>TRBJ2-7|.|TRBD2|TRBV19
TGTGCCAGTAGTATAGGAGCGGGAGGCGGCGAGCAGTACTTC
CASSIGAGGGEQYF
>TRBJ2-7|.|TRBD2|TRBV5-1
TGCGCCAGCAGCTTGGTTGGCGGGAGCTACGAGCAGTACTTC
CASSLVGGSYEQYF
>TRBJ1-4|once|.|TRBV5-1
TGCGCCAGCAACTCCGACGGGGGGGCAGATGAAAAACTGTTTTTT
CASNSDGGADEKLFF